Each of the 21 T cell receptor beta chains below was sequenced from the same sample in a study of OX40 agonist ivuxolimab in advanced cancers. Clones were sequenced by immunoSEQ multiplex PCR, and TCRdb holds only the in-frame ones, with some missing. The sample lists about 95,000 clones; 85% to 90% were seen once. Source: CD4+ or CD8+ T cells sorted from blood, taken in a trial of the OX40 agonist ivuxolimab. All receptors derive from an adult with an advanced solid tumor such as melanoma, head and neck, liver or kidney cancer.

This chain joins TRBV4-2 and TRBJ2-5; 8 nucleotides line up with TRBD1. The end of the DNA fits TRBJ2-7 better, so the J call may be wrong. The CDR3 is 15 residues long. Germline-derived CDR1 and CDR2 are LGHNA and YNFKEQ. Written as DNA, the CDR3 is TGTGCCAGCAGCCAAGCCCGGGACAGGTTCTACGAGCAGTACTTC. Amino acid sequence: CASSQARDRFYEQYF.

The rearrangement links TRBV6-1 to TRBJ2-3; D is unclear. The CDR3 is made up of 8 amino acids. CDR1 MNHNS and CDR2 SASEGT come from the germline V gene. With 6 bases removed from V and 10 bases from J, the gap between germline ends came to 2 bases. CDR3 in amino acids: CASSAQYF. CDR3 bases: TGTGCCAGCAGCGCGCAGTATTTT.

The chain joins TRBV4-1 to TRBJ2-2; TRBD2 is a possible D gene (5 bases). Deletions cut 8 bases from V and 2 bases from J, with 15 bases between. Germline CDR1 MGHRA, CDR2 YSYEKL. CDR3 length: 15 residues. The CDR3 coding sequence is TGCGCCAGCTCTTCCGGGGATCGTAACACCGGGGAGCTGTTTTTT. This translates into CASSSGDRNTGELFF.

The genes are TRBV5-4 and TRBJ2-5, with 11 positions matching TRBD2. V was pared by 0 bases and J by 4 bases, with 17 bases of the junction left unmatched. There are 20 residues in the CDR3. Germline V gives CDR1 SGHNT, CDR2 YYREEE (reference sequence). For the CDR3, the DNA is TGTGCCAGCAGCTTGGGAGGGCTAGCGGGGGGCCTAATCGGGCCAGAGACCCAGTACTTC. Encoded protein: CASSLGGLAGGLIGPETQYF.

This clone was detected once. This chain joins TRBV7-2 and TRBJ1-4, with TRBD1 matching 7 bases. Germline V gives CDR1 SGHTA, CDR2 FQGNSA. The CDR3 runs 15 residues. Trimming at V came to 2 bases and at J to 8 bases, leaving 8 bases not matched to a gene. CDR3 amino acids: CASSLFFGTVEKLFF. DNA of the CDR3: TGTGCCAGCAGCTTATTTTTCGGGACAGTCGAAAAACTGTTTTTT.

This clone was observed a handful of times. The rearrangement uses TRBV2 and TRBJ1-5; tentatively, D is TRBD1 (6 bases). Looked up from germline, CDR1 is SNHLY and CDR2 is FYNNEI. The CDR3 consists of 17 residues. Trimming stripped 6 bases from V and 2 bases from J, with 20 bases between. CDR3: CASRMGHQALGNQPQHF. The CDR3 nucleotides read TGTGCCAGCAGGATGGGACACCAAGCCCTAGGCAATCAGCCCCAGCATTTT. The whole variable domain, filled in from reference TRBV2 and TRBJ1-5, reads EPEVTQTPSHQVTQMGQEVILRCVPISNHLYFYWYRQILGQKVEFLVSFYNNEISEKSEIFDDQFSVERPDGSNFTLKIRSTKLEDSAMYFCASRMGHQALGNQPQHFGDGTRLSIL.

The V and J genes are TRBV19 and TRBJ2-1; D is uncertain. This CDR3 is built from 13 residues. The germline CDR1 and CDR2 sequences are LNHDA and SQIVND (reference sequence). V lost 4 bases, J lost 5 bases, and 9 bases lay in between. The CDR3 sequence: CASSTTPDNEQFF. CDR3 sequence (DNA): TGTGCCAGTAGTACCACACCAGACAATGAGCAGTTCTTC.

The chain links TRBV19 to TRBJ2-1; 10 bases line up with TRBD2. Germline CDR1 is LNHDA and CDR2 is SQIVND (reference sequence). V dropped 4 bases and J dropped 2; count of bases not matched to a gene: 17. CDR3 length equals 20 residues. The CDR3 coding sequence is TGTGCCAGTAGTAGATCCCCTTGGACTAGCGGAGAAGGAACCTACAATGAGCAGTTCTTC. Its translation is CASSRSPWTSGEGTYNEQFF.

The chain uses TRBV6-1 and TRBJ1-1; possible D gene TRBD1, 6 bases. Trimming pared 10 bases from V and 4 bases from J, leaving 19 bases between. Per the germline V gene, CDR1 is MNHNS and CDR2 is SASEGT. The length of the CDR3 is 14 residues. DNA for the CDR3: TGTGCCATCCTCCCTCGGACGACAGGCACTGAAGCTTTCTTT. Its translation: CAILPRTTGTEAFF.

The chain uses TRBV14 and TRBJ2-1; D might be TRBD2 (5 bases). This CDR3 contains 16 residues. V lost 4 bases and J lost 6, with 19 bases in between. Germline V gives CDR1 SGHDN, CDR2 FVKESK. Here the CDR3 reads CASSPNFGIRLNEQFF. Here the CDR3 DNA reads TGTGCCAGCAGCCCAAACTTCGGGATCAGGCTCAATGAGCAGTTCTTC. Combining the CDR3 with reference TRBV14 and TRBJ2-1 gives the whole variable domain EAGVTQFPSHSVIEKGQTVTLRCDPISGHDNLYWYRRVMGKEIKFLLHFVKESKQDESGMPNNRFLAERTGGTYSTLKVQPAELEDSGVYFCASSPNFGIRLNEQFFGPGTRLTVL.

The chain carries TRBV13 and TRBJ2-7; 7 bases match TRBD1. This CDR3 comprises 15 residues. Germline CDR1 and CDR2: PRHDT and FYEKMQ (reference sequence). V shed 6 bases and J 6 bases; nucleotides not matched to a gene: 14. The CDR3 DNA reads TGTGCCAGCAGTCGAATAACCGGGACAGCGCCCGAGCAGTACTTC. Translating it yields CASSRITGTAPEQYF.

The chain employs TRBV14 and TRBJ1-3; D gene uncertain. V lost 4 bases and J lost 0, with 13 bases in between. Germline loops: CDR1 SGHDN, CDR2 FVKESK. This CDR3 contains 16 residues. The CDR3 nucleotides are TGTGCCAGCAGCCCCCTCTGGAGATTCTCTGGAAACACCATATATTTT. Encoded protein: CASSPLWRFSGNTIYF. The full variable domain, in which reference TRBV14 and TRBJ1-3 provide the parts outside the CDR3, is EAGVTQFPSHSVIEKGQTVTLRCDPISGHDNLYWYRRVMGKEIKFLLHFVKESKQDESGMPNNRFLAERTGGTYSTLKVQPAELEDSGVYFCASSPLWRFSGNTIYFGEGSWLTVV.

Concerning this clone: Other nucleotide sequences in the sample specify the same CDR3. The V call is TRBV9, the J call TRBJ2-1; 9 nucleotides align to TRBD2. The germline gives CDR1 SGDLS, CDR2 YYNGEE. Germline trimming cut 2 bases from V and 0 bases from J; bases unmatched to any gene: 0. This CDR3 is 15 amino acids long. CDR3 loop: CASSVSGSSYNEQFF. As DNA, the CDR3 is TGTGCCAGCAGCGTTAGCGGGAGCTCCTACAATGAGCAGTTCTTC. Supplemented by reference TRBV9 and TRBJ2-1, the full variable domain reads DSGVTQTPKHLITATGQRVTLRCSPRSGDLSVYWYQQSLDQGLQFLIQYYNGEERAKGNILERFSAQQFPDLHSELNLSSLELGDSALYFCASSVSGSSYNEQFFGPGTRLTVL.

CDR3 loop: CASTYEPVSTDTQYF. CDR3 sequence (DNA): TGTGCCAGCACCTATGAGCCAGTCAGCACAGATACGCAGTATTTT. The chain recombines TRBV6-6 with TRBJ2-3; D uncertain. V was cut by 7 bases and J by 0 bases, with 14 bases left in between. The CDR3 sequence is 15 residues long. Germline loops: CDR1 MNHNY, CDR2 SVGAGI (reference sequence).

The chain couples TRBV30 to TRBJ2-7; possibly TRBD2 for D (5 bases). The V end lost 3 bases, the J end lost 5 bases, and 14 bases lay between the germline ends. The germline V gene has CDR1 GTSNPN and CDR2 SVGIG (reference sequence). CDR3 length equals 13 residues. The CDR3 coding sequence is TGTGCCTGGAGCTTCGCGGGCCCTGACGAGCAGTACTTC. Translation gives CAWSFAGPDEQYF.

The chain combines TRBV5-1 with TRBJ2-6; tentative D call: TRBD1 (5 bases). Per the germline V gene, CDR1 is SGHRS and CDR2 is YFSETQ. This CDR3 comprises 16 residues. V lost 0 bases and J lost 0, with 7 bases in between. CDR3 amino acids: CASSLEGLSGANVLTF. Here the CDR3 DNA reads TGCGCCAGCAGCTTGGAGGGGCTCTCTGGGGCCAACGTCCTGACTTTC.

This chain joins TRBV30 and TRBJ2-7; D uncertain. The germline gives CDR1 GTSNPN, CDR2 SVGIG (reference sequence). The CDR3 runs to 11 residues. The CDR3 sequence: CAIRVSYEQYF. The CDR3 bases are TGTGCTATAAGGGTTTCCTACGAGCAGTACTTC.

This clone was detected a few times. The CDR3: CASGRGSYEQYF. DNA for the CDR3: TGTGCCAGCGGGAGGGGTTCCTACGAGCAGTACTTC. This chain joins TRBV7-9 and TRBJ2-7, with 7 bases matching TRBD2. Germline V CDR1 and CDR2: SEHNR, FQNEAQ (reference sequence). The CDR3 spans 12 residues. The junction had 2 bases not matched to a gene; V was cut back by 8 bases and J by 1 base. Looking up the rest from reference TRBV7-9 and TRBJ2-7 gives the full variable domain: DTGVSQNPRHKITKRGQNVTFRCDPISEHNRLYWYRQTLGQGPEFLTYFQNEAQLEKSRLLSDRFSAERPKGSFSTLEIQRTEQGDSAMYLCASGRGSYEQYFGPGTRLTVT.

This sequence joins TRBV10-3 and TRBJ1-5, with 7 bases fitting TRBD1. The ends lost 6 bases at V and 5 bases at J; junction bases unmatched: 1. Germline CDR1 is ENHRY and CDR2 is SYGVKD. This CDR3 is built from 12 residues. CDR3 nucleotide sequence: TGTGCCATCAGCCAGGGGGATCAGCCCCAGCATTTT. It specifies CAISQGDQPQHF.

The genes are TRBV7-9 and TRBJ1-4; 8 nucleotides agree with TRBD1. CDR3 length: 15 residues. Trimming removed 5 bases from V and 5 bases from J; junction bases left unmatched: 7. The germline V gene has CDR1 SEHNR and CDR2 FQNEAQ (reference sequence). The CDR3 bases are TGTGCCAGCAGCCCCCCTCGACAGGGGAATGAAAAACTGTTTTTT. It specifies CASSPPRQGNEKLFF.

The rearrangement joins TRBV6-6 to TRBJ1-2; TRBD1 is a possible D gene (5 bases). Trimming shortened V by 2 bases and J by 8 bases, and 12 bases separated the two germline ends. The CDR3 extends over 13 amino acids. Germline CDR1 MNHNY, CDR2 SVGAGI (reference sequence). The CDR3 sequence: CASSYTGPQGYTF. Written as DNA, the CDR3 is TGTGCCAGCAGTTACACAGGACCGCAGGGCTACACCTTC.